These 8 T cell receptor beta chains originate from one sample sequenced in a study of blood T cell dynamics during melanoma immunotherapy. Noted time point: week 3, after first cycle of checkpoint inhibitor. Some clones are missing from TCRdb's copy, which holds only in-frame ones; the method was immunoSEQ multiplex PCR. The profile shows 5,500 to 9,000 clones, approximately 80% of them singletons. This material consisted of blood, taken from a patient treated with checkpoint blockade. The receptors stem from a human donor with melanoma.

The CDR3 region has the DNA TGTGCCATCAGGAGATTGACGCACGAAGGAACTGAAGCTTTCTTT. Its protein product is CAIRRLTHEGTEAFF. V gene TRBV10-3 combines with J gene TRBJ1-1; D unresolved. From germline, CDR1 is ENHRY and CDR2 SYGVKD. Trimming left V 6 bases short and J 5 bases short, with 19 bases between. This CDR3 has 15 amino acids.

The rearrangement uses TRBV5-1 and TRBJ2-5, with TRBD1 matching 9 bases. Matching the DNA end better, TRBJ2-7 makes the J call doubtful. The CDR3 loop spans 12 amino acids. The germline CDR1 and CDR2 sequences are SGHRS and YFSETQ. The CDR3 sequence: CASRGQGNEQYF. The CDR3, as DNA: TGCGCCAGCAGGGGACAGGGTAACGAGCAGTACTTC.

This clone was seen more than once but under ten times. The rearrangement uses TRBV5-4 and TRBJ2-1, with D perhaps TRBD2 (5 bases). V shed 1 base and J shed 2 bases, with 7 bases lying between them. CDR3 length equals 14 residues. The V gene's germline CDR1 is SGHNT and CDR2 YYREEE (reference sequence). In DNA form, the CDR3 reads TGTGCCAGCAGCTTGCTCGGGACCTACAATGAGCAGTTCTTC. It yields the protein CASSLLGTYNEQFF.

V usage is TRBV11-2 and J usage is TRBJ2-2; possibly TRBD1 for D (6 bases). The CDR3 spans 16 residues. Trimming took 5 bases from V and 1 from J, leaving 14 bases between them. Germline CDR1 is SGHAT and CDR2 is FQNNGV. Here the CDR3 reads CASSVVSGQNTGELFF. For the CDR3, the DNA is TGTGCCAGCAGCGTGGTTTCGGGACAGAACACCGGGGAGCTGTTTTTT.

V usage is TRBV10-3 and J usage is TRBJ2-3; 9 nucleotides align to TRBD2. This CDR3 spans 12 amino acids. The trim removed 11 bases at V and 1 base at J, leaving 1 base unmatched. Germline V gene lookup returns CDR1 ENHRY and CDR2 SYGVKD. CDR3 coding DNA: TGTGCCGTAGCGGGGGGCACAGATACGCAGTATTTT. Translation: CAVAGGTDTQYF.

This chain links TRBV6-5 with TRBJ1-3; no reliable D call. The V end was cut by 2 bases, the J end by 0 bases, with 11 bases between. There are 16 residues in the CDR3. The germline V gene encodes CDR1 MNHEY and CDR2 SVGAGI. In nucleotides, the CDR3 is TGTGCCAGCAGTTACCTGTCAGATCTCTCTGGAAACACCATATATTTT. Translated: CASSYLSDLSGNTIYF.

V is TRBV7-9 and J is TRBJ2-5; D not resolved. This CDR3 region has 17 residues. Per the germline V gene, CDR1 is SEHNR and CDR2 is FQNEAQ (reference sequence). V was cut by 1 base and J by 9 bases, with 24 bases left in between. CDR3 loop: CASSLVLGVRTGEAQYF. As DNA, the CDR3 is TGTGCCAGCAGCTTAGTATTGGGTGTAAGGACCGGTGAAGCCCAGTACTTC.

The rearrangement joins TRBV7-9 to TRBJ1-4, with 12 bases aligning to TRBD1. V gave up 5 bases and J gave up 5 bases; unmatched junction bases: 12. Germline V gene sequence: CDR1 SEHNR, CDR2 FQNEAQ (reference sequence). The CDR3 runs 18 residues. The CDR3 loop reads CASSQRARDRGLNEKLFF. CDR3 sequence (DNA): TGTGCCAGCAGCCAGAGGGCCAGGGACAGGGGGCTCAATGAAAAACTGTTTTTT.